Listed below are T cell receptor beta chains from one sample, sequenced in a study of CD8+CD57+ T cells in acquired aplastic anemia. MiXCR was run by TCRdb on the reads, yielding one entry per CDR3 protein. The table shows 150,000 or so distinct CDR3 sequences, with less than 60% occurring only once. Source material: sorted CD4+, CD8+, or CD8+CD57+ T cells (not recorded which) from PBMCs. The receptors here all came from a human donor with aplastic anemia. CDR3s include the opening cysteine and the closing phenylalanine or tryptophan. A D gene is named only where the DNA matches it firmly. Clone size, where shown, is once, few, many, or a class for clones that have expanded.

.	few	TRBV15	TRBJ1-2	TGTGCCACCAGCAGAGATAAGACAGTCAGTGGCTACACCTTC	CATSRDKTVSGYTF
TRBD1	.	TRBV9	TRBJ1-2	TGTGCCAGCAGCGTAGGGACAGGAGACAAAAATGGCTACACCTTC	CASSVGTGDKNGYTF
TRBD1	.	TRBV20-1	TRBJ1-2	TGCAGTGCTCCCATGAACACAGGGGACGACTATGGCTACACCTTC	CSAPMNTGDDYGYTF
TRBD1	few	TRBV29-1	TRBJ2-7	TGCAGCGTTGTCCCGAGGGACAGGACCTACGAGCAGTACTTC	CSVVPRDRTYEQYF
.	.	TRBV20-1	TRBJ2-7	TGCAGTGCTCACACAGGGAGGGAGCAGTACTTC	CSAHTGREQYF
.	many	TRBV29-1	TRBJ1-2	TGCAGCGTTGGACAGGAACTTTATGGCTACACCTTC	CSVGQELYGYTF
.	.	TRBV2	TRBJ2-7	TGTGCCAGCAGTGTATCGACAGGTCGGTACTTC	CASSVSTGRYF
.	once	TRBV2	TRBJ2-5	TGTGCCAGCAGTGCCTTACAAGAGACCCAGTACTTC	CASSALQETQYF
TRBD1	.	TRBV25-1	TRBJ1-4	TGCGCCAGCAGCCAAGGGGGACAGGGTCGTGAAAAACTGTTTTTT	CASSQGGQGREKLFF
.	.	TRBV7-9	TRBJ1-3	TGTGCCAGCAGCCCTTTCTACTCTGGAAACACCATATATTTT	CASSPFYSGNTIYF
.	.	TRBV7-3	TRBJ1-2	TGTGCCAGCAGCGTAGCCCCACAGGAAAACTATGGCTACACCTTC	CASSVAPQENYGYTF
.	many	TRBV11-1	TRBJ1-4	TGTGCCAGCAGCTTAGATACAGGGTTGACTAATGAAAAACTGTTTTTT	CASSLDTGLTNEKLFF
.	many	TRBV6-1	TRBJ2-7	TGTGCCAGTTCACGGAGGGGCTACGAGCAGTACTTC	CASSRRGYEQYF
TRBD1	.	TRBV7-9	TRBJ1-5	TGTGCCAGCAGCTTCAGGGGGGATCAGCCCCAGCATTTT	CASSFRGDQPQHF
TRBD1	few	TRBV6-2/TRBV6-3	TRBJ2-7	TGTGCCAGCAGTTTTGGGACAGGGGAACAGTACTTC	CASSFGTGEQYF
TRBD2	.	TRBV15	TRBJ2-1	TGTGCCACCAGCAGAGTTGGAGGTAGCGGGAAGGTTGAGCAGTTCTTC	CATSRVGGSGKVEQFF
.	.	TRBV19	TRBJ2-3	TGTGCCAGTAGGTTCAGGGCTGGAGATACGCAGTATTTT	CASRFRAGDTQYF
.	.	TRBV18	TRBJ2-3	TGTGCCAGCTCACCAGCGAGGACAGCTAGCACAGATACGCAGTATTTT	CASSPARTASTDTQYF
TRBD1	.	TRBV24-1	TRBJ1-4	TGTGCCACCTATGACAGGGTTCGGGTTGAAAAACTGTTTTTT	CATYDRVRVEKLFF
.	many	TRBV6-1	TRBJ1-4	TGTGCCAGCAGTCCAGACAGGTTTAATGAAAAACTGTTTTTT	CASSPDRFNEKLFF